The entry that follows covers one TCR beta chain sequence. Its antigen remains unknown. These data originate in a study of early T cells in non-severe SARS-CoV-2 infection. Regarding the study as a whole: VDJdb-based annotation leaned toward anti-spike CD8 responses and missed private and CD4 specificities.

Unique molecular identifiers tagged individual cDNA molecules. TCRdb used MiXCR to reprocess the 5' RACE reads, holding one entry per CDR3 protein. Altogether 80,000 to 100,000 distinct CDR3 sequences are present, 9% to 15% being singletons, with the ten largest covering just over 6.5%. V shed 7 bases and J shed 3 bases, with 15 bases lying between them. This CDR3 spans 14 amino acids. What was sequenced was whole blood. The gene calls are TRBV12-3 or TRBV12-4 and TRBJ1-1, with no clear D. This TCR was sampled from an adult who was a healthcare worker with PCR-confirmed SARS-CoV-2 infection or an uninfected control (not recorded which). CDR3 loop: CASIDQPGYTEAFF. The CDR3 nucleotides read TGTGCCAGCATCGATCAGCCGGGGTACACTGAAGCTTTCTTT.